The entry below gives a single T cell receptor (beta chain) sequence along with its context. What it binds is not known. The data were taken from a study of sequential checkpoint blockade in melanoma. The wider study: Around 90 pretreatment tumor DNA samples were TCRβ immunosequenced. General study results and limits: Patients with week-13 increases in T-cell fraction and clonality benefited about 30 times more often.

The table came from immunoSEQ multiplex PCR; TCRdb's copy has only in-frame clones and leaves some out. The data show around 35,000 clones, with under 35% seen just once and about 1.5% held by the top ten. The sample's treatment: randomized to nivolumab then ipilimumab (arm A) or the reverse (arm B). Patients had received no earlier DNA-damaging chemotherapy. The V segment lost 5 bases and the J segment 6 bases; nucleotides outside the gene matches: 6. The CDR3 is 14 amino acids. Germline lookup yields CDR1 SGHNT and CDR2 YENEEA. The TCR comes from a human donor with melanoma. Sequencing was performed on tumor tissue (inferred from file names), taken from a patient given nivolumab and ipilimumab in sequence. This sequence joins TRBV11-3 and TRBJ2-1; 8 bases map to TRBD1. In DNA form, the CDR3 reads TGTGCCAGCAGCCGATGGACAGGGACCAATGAGCAGTTCTTC. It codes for CASSRWTGTNEQFF.